Below are 5 T cell receptor beta chains sequenced from a single sample in a study of T cell responses to AZD1222 COVID-19 vaccine. Here immunoSEQ multiplex PCR was the method, and the copy in TCRdb shows in-frame clones only, minus some. The table has more than 150,000 clones, just over 85% seen once. Material: peripheral blood, obtained on day 0 of AZD1222 vaccination. These receptors all stem from an adult in good health.

The table lists this clone with a count of one. This chain uses TRBV19 with TRBJ1-6; no reliable D call. The V gene lost 0 bases and the J gene lost 1 base, with 7 bases spanning the gap. The CDR3 runs to 16 residues. CDR1 LNHDA and CDR2 SQIVND come from the germline V gene (reference sequence). This CDR3 is CASSIDRLSYNSPLHF. CDR3 nucleotide sequence: TGTGCCAGTAGTATAGATCGACTTTCCTATAATTCACCCCTCCACTTT.

The chain links TRBV2 to TRBJ2-1; D gene unclear. The V gene lost 6 bases and the J gene lost 6 bases, with 6 bases spanning the gap. Germline assignment: CDR1 SNHLY and CDR2 FYNNEI. The CDR3 spans 11 residues. The CDR3 bases are TGTGCCAGCAGATACAGCAATGAGCAGTTCTTC. This gives the protein CASRYSNEQFF.

The chain is built from TRBV7-2 and TRBJ2-1; TRBD2 aligns across 12 bases. This CDR3 is built from 18 residues. J was trimmed by 6 bases and V by 2 bases; bases with no gene match: 11. The V gene's germline CDR1 is SGHTA and CDR2 FQGNSA. CDR3 region: CASSLLAPPSGGANEQFF. CDR3 in DNA: TGTGCCAGCAGCTTACTCGCCCCTCCTAGCGGGGGGGCCAATGAGCAGTTCTTC.

The gene calls are TRBV28 and TRBJ2-5, with D hard to call. The germline V gene encodes CDR1 MDHEN and CDR2 SYDVKM. Trimming shortened V by 3 bases and J by 13 bases, and 12 bases separated the two germline ends. The CDR3 is 11 amino acids. The CDR3 DNA reads TGTGCCAGCAGTTTCAAGACAACAACGTACTTC. It specifies CASSFKTTTYF.

The rearrangement uses TRBV16 and TRBJ2-3; TRBD1 or TRBD2 may be the D gene (7 bases each). V lost 4 bases and J 0 bases, leaving 11 bases between the germline ends. This CDR3 region has 15 residues. CDR1 KGHSY and CDR2 FQNENV come from the germline V gene. CDR3 bases: TGTGCCAGCAGCCGGGGGGGACAGAGCACAGATACGCAGTATTTT. It specifies CASSRGGQSTDTQYF.